Sequencing of this T cell receptor (beta chain) was carried out in a study of T cells in localized non-small cell lung cancer. Germline CDR1 is MNHNS and CDR2 is SASEGT. The CDR3 extends over 16 amino acids. The V and J ends lost 0 bases and 6 bases respectively, with 15 bases between them. Whole-study findings and limits: Detection in adjacent lung was observed for a median around 55 of the top 100 tumor clones.

Sequencing used immunoSEQ multiplex PCR; TCRdb keeps in-frame clones, though not all of them. The table has under 6,500 clones, 30% to 40% seen once. In this sample, this clone turned up a few times. Its antigen is unidentified. The sequence came from a female donor older than 55 with stage I lung adenocarcinoma. The source material was lung tumor tissue, sampled before any cancer treatment. The rearrangement links TRBV6-1 to TRBJ1-5, with D tentatively TRBD1 (5 bases). The CDR3 DNA reads as TGTGCCAGCAGTGAAGCTGCCCGTGGGGCGCGTCAGCCCCAGCATTTT. It is translated as CASSEAARGARQPQHF.